This T cell receptor beta chain was sequenced during a study of beta chain features in type 1 diabetes. Germline CDR1 reads SGHAT; CDR2 reads FQDESV (reference sequence). V was pared by 2 bases and J by 4 bases, with 5 bases between. CDR3 size: 12 residues. Expressed TCRB transcripts were sequenced after all isolated RNA was converted to cDNA. The data were produced by immunoSEQ multiplex PCR, yet TCRdb's version contains in-frame clones alone and is incomplete. The sample yields a few hundred thousand clones, 9.5% to 11% seen once. The chain carries TRBV11-1 and TRBJ2-5; D is possibly TRBD2 (5 bases). This receptor was obtained from a woman aged 30 to 39 in good health. Material: naive CD4+ T cells from blood. DNA of the CDR3: TGTGCCAGCAGCTTACGGGGAGAGACCCAGTACTTC. Its protein product is CASSLRGETQYF.